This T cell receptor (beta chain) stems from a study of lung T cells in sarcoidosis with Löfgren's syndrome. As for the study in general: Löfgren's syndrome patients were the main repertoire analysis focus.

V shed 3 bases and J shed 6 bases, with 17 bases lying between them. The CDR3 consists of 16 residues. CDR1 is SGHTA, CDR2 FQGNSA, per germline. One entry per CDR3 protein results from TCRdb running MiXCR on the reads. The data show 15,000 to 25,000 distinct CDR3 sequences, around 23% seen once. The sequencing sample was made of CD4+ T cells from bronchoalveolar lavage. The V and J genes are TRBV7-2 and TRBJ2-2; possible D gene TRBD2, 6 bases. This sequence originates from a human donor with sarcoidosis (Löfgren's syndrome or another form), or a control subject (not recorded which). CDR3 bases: TGTGCCAGCAGCTTTAAATTATCTCCGGGGGCCGGGGAGCTGTTTTTT. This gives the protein CASSFKLSPGAGELFF.